Listed below are T cell receptor beta chains from one sample, sequenced in a study of CD8+CD57+ T cells in acquired aplastic anemia. TCRdb passed the reads through MiXCR, listing each CDR3 protein once. Altogether around 200,000 distinct CDR3 sequences are present, 40% to 55% being singletons, with the ten largest covering 9.7%. Material: sorted CD4+, CD8+, or CD8+CD57+ T cells (not recorded which) from PBMCs. These receptor sequences come from a human donor with aplastic anemia. Each CDR3 is given with its conserved first and last residue. The order of the fields is J gene, V gene, D gene, clone size, CDR3 protein, CDR3 DNA. D genes are given only for firm matches. The size field is filled for only some rows; it gives once, few, many or a size class.

J: TRBJ1-2; V: TRBV24-1; D: TRBD1; size: few; CDR3: CATSLGQSLGYTF; DNA: TGTGCCACCAGTTTGGGACAGTCCTTAGGCTACACCTTC
J: TRBJ2-1; V: TRBV7-7; D: .; size: many; CDR3: CASSLDRGDEQFF; DNA: TGTGCTAGCAGCCTCGATAGAGGCGATGAGCAGTTCTTC
J: TRBJ2-1; V: TRBV6-1; D: TRBD2; size: few; CDR3: CASSEVAGLAGGEREQFF; DNA: TGTGCCAGCAGTGAGGTAGCGGGGCTAGCGGGAGGGGAGCGGGAGCAGTTCTTC
J: TRBJ2-3; V: TRBV20-1; D: .; size: many; CDR3: CSARDPGLGTDTQYF; DNA: TGCAGTGCTAGAGATCCGGGGCTGGGCACAGATACGCAGTATTTT
J: TRBJ2-1; V: TRBV6-2/TRBV6-3; D: TRBD2; size: once; CDR3: CASSYGASGSRVEQFF; DNA: TGTGCCAGCAGTTACGGGGCTAGCGGGAGCCGGGTTGAGCAGTTCTTC
J: TRBJ2-3; V: TRBV6-1; D: .; size: many; CDR3: CASSELPDTQYF; DNA: TGTGCCAGCAGTGAACTACCTGATACGCAGTATTTT
J: TRBJ2-2; V: TRBV24-1; D: .; size: .; CDR3: CATSDPTRTGELFF; DNA: TGTGCCACCAGTGATCCCACCAGGACCGGGGAGCTGTTTTTT
J: TRBJ2-1; V: TRBV29-1; D: .; size: .; CDR3: CSVDAGDTDNEQFF; DNA: TGCAGCGTTGATGCCGGGGATACGGACAATGAGCAGTTCTTC
J: TRBJ2-7; V: TRBV7-9; D: TRBD2; size: many; CDR3: CASNLHASGSDEQYF; DNA: TGTGCCAGCAACTTACATGCTAGCGGGTCCGACGAGCAGTACTTC
J: TRBJ2-7; V: TRBV24-1; D: .; size: .; CDR3: CATSGAGVNYEQYF; DNA: TGTGCCACCAGTGGGGCAGGGGTGAACTACGAGCAGTACTTC
J: TRBJ1-1; V: TRBV11-2; D: .; size: .; CDR3: CASSLERGEAFF; DNA: TGTGCCAGCAGCTTAGAAAGGGGTGAAGCTTTCTTT
J: TRBJ2-7; V: TRBV10-1; D: .; size: .; CDR3: CASSEQGSYEQYF; DNA: TGCGCCAGCAGTGAGCAGGGCTCCTACGAGCAGTACTTC
J: TRBJ2-1; V: TRBV24-1; D: TRBD2; size: .; CDR3: CAISGVGLAGIEQCF; DNA: TGTGCCATCAGTGGCGTGGGACTAGCGGGAATTGAGCAGTGCTTC